This T cell receptor beta chain was obtained from a study of blood T cells in healthy people across ages. Germline V gene sequence: CDR1 ENHRY, CDR2 SYGVKD. Trimming at V came to 5 bases and at J to 6 bases, leaving 11 bases not matched to a gene. CDR3 length: 16 amino acids. Per sample, extraction of total RNA gave at least 6 micrograms in every case. Study-level findings and limits: A conclusive naive versus antigen-experienced comparison was prevented by the unsorted PBMCs. It was found that TCR beta diversity correlated strongly with the percentage of naive T cells.

Primers used in a second PCR of roughly 6 to 12 cycles were a sample-barcoded 5' primer and a J-beta primer mix. TCRdb passed the 5' RACE reads through MiXCR, listing each CDR3 protein once. The sample holds around 900,000 distinct CDR3 sequences; more than 25% are singletons and the top ten take roughly 17%. Details on this clonotype: The target antigen is unknown. A much larger clone is a single base away; this may be a read error.

The sequencing sample was made of blood. The chain has TRBV10-3 and TRBJ2-3; 10 nucleotides agree with TRBD2. The TCR comes from an elderly woman in good health. The CDR3 bases are TGTGCCATCAGTAACCCAAGCGGGGGGGTACGTGATACGCAGTATTTT. This encodes CAISNPSGGVRDTQYF.